This passage covers 15 T cell receptor beta chains from one sample sequenced in a study of beta chain features in type 1 diabetes. The authors reverse transcribed all of the isolated RNA, so sequencing captured expressed TCRB transcripts. Produced via immunoSEQ multiplex PCR; TCRdb's table is partial and in-frame only. The table lists over 700,000 clones, 17% of them singletons. Input material: naive CD4+ T cells from blood. The source of these receptors is a woman between 18 and 29 years old in good health.

This clone was seen a few times. The sample holds other DNA sequences that translate to the same CDR3. The chain links TRBV28 to TRBJ2-1; D gene ambiguous. Per germline, CDR1 MDHEN and CDR2 SYDVKM. The CDR3 covers 12 residues. V lost 2 bases and J lost 9, with 8 bases in between. The CDR3 spells CASSLSTGEQFF. CDR3 nucleotide sequence: TGTGCCAGCAGTTTAAGTACTGGTGAGCAGTTCTTC.

This clone came up a few times. CDR3 DNA sequence: TGTGCCAGCAGCCCCGGGGGCTACTCCTACAATGAGCAGTTCTTC. This codes for CASSPGGYSYNEQFF. V and J are TRBV6-1 and TRBJ2-1, with D perhaps TRBD1 or TRBD2 (6 bases each). Germline V gene sequence: CDR1 MNHNS, CDR2 SASEGT. The CDR3 has 15 residues. The ends were cut back, 6 bases at V and 0 bases at J, with 12 bases in the middle.

This clone has only a few counts. V is TRBV9 and J is TRBJ1-1, with D possibly matching TRBD1 (6 bases). V dropped 4 bases and J dropped 1 base, with 8 bases sitting between them. This CDR3 is 13 amino acids long. The germline V gene encodes CDR1 SGDLS and CDR2 YYNGEE. The CDR3 DNA sequence: TGTGCCAGCAGCCAGGGGTGGAACACTGAAGCTTTCTTT. Amino acids: CASSQGWNTEAFF.

This clone has only a few counts. V usage is TRBV9 and J usage is TRBJ2-2; the D is unclear. Trimming took 4 bases from V and 5 from J, leaving 12 bases between them. In germline, CDR1 is SGDLS, CDR2 YYNGEE. This CDR3 contains 14 residues. The CDR3 DNA follows: TGTGCCAGCAGCCTCCTTCCTAGGACCGGGGAGCTGTTTTTT. Translation: CASSLLPRTGELFF.

V is TRBV6-5 and J is TRBJ2-3; 10 nucleotides line up with TRBD2. V lost 0 bases and J lost 4; bases outside the gene matches: 1. The V gene's germline CDR1 is MNHEY and CDR2 SVGAGI. The CDR3 sequence is 15 residues long. CDR3 sequence: CASSYSLAGADTQYF. CDR3 nucleotides: TGTGCCAGCAGTTACTCCCTAGCGGGAGCAGATACGCAGTATTTT.

The chain joins TRBV5-4 to TRBJ2-2; D is unresolved. Per the germline V gene, CDR1 is SGHNT and CDR2 is YYREEE (reference sequence). The CDR3 has 16 residues. Trimming left V 0 bases short and J 3 bases short, with 12 bases between. The CDR3 DNA reads as TGTGCCAGCAGCTTGGGTGGCGGACCTTACACCGGGGAGCTGTTTTTT. Translated: CASSLGGGPYTGELFF.

The chain recombines TRBV4-3 with TRBJ2-1; D uncertain. This CDR3 comprises 17 residues. Germline CDR1 is LGHNA and CDR2 is YSLEER. The V gene lost 0 bases and the J gene lost 0 bases, with 12 bases spanning the gap. In nucleotides, the CDR3 is TGCGCCAGCAGCCAAGAGGCAGCCCCGAGCTCCTACAATGAGCAGTTCTTC. This encodes CASSQEAAPSSYNEQFF.

The rearrangement joins TRBV7-2 to TRBJ2-1, with D hard to call. Germline lookup yields CDR1 SGHTA and CDR2 FQGNSA. V dropped 1 base and J dropped 2 bases, with 9 bases sitting between them. The CDR3 consists of 15 residues. DNA for the CDR3: TGTGCCAGCAGCTTAGACCGCGGTACCTACAATGAGCAGTTCTTC. Translated: CASSLDRGTYNEQFF. The full variable domain, with the rest looked up from reference TRBV7-2 and TRBJ2-1, is GAGVSQSPSNKVTEKGKDVELRCDPISGHTALYWYRQSLGQGLEFLIYFQGNSAPDKSGLPSDRFSAERTGGSVSTLTIQRTQQEDSAVYLCASSLDRGTYNEQFFGPGTRLTVL.

V and J are TRBV21-1 and TRBJ2-1; the DNA was not used to check the table's D call, TRBD2. TRBV21-1 is flagged as a pseudogene. This CDR3 is 15 amino acids long. The CDR3 DNA reads as TGTGCCAGCAGTGCCCCCGGGACTCAACTTATAGAGCAGTTCTTC. This translates into CASSAPGTQLIEQFF.

The chain recombines TRBV15 with TRBJ2-3, with TRBD1 as a possible D gene (6 bases). Trimming took off 0 bases at V and 3 bases at J, with 16 bases between the two ends. This CDR3 comprises 17 residues. CDR1 is LNHNV, CDR2 YYDKDF, per germline (reference sequence). The DNA of the CDR3 is TGTGCCACCAGCAGAGATTGGAAAAACAGGGCGACAGATACGCAGTATTTT. Translated: CATSRDWKNRATDTQYF.

This clone was seen more than once but under ten times. CDR3 loop: CASSTRDSTGELFF. As DNA, the CDR3 is TGTGCCAGTAGTACCCGGGACAGCACCGGGGAGCTGTTTTTT. The chain links TRBV19 to TRBJ2-2; 7 bases fit TRBD1. Germline V gives CDR1 LNHDA, CDR2 SQIVND (reference sequence). There are 14 residues in the CDR3. Trimming cost V 4 bases and J 4 bases; bases outside gene matches: 3.

This clone showed up just a few times. The sample carries other DNA sequences with the same CDR3. The chain carries TRBV5-6 and TRBJ2-2; D remains ambiguous. The length of the CDR3 is 13 residues. The germline V and J ends were trimmed by 0 bases and 5 bases, with 5 bases remaining between them. Germline CDR1 is SGHDT and CDR2 is YYEEEE. CDR3 amino acids: CASSLGLTGELFF. In nucleotides, the CDR3 is TGTGCCAGCAGCTTGGGCTTAACCGGGGAGCTGTTTTTT.

The V call is TRBV19, the J call TRBJ2-2; 7 bases match TRBD1. This CDR3 region has 14 residues. V gave up 7 bases and J gave up 5 bases; unmatched junction bases: 7. The germline V gene has CDR1 LNHDA and CDR2 SQIVND (reference sequence). This chain's CDR3 is CASKGAEPTGELFF. CDR3 nucleotide sequence: TGTGCCAGTAAGGGGGCTGAACCGACCGGGGAGCTGTTTTTT.

The CDR3 loop reads CSVGQSSGNTIYF. The DNA for the CDR3 is TGCAGCGTGGGACAGAGCTCTGGAAACACCATATATTTT. The chain has TRBV29-1 and TRBJ1-3, with 7 bases that match TRBD1. This CDR3 is 13 amino acids long. The germline V gene encodes CDR1 SQVTM and CDR2 ANQGSEA. V lost 6 bases and J lost 0; bases outside the gene matches: 2.

This clone occurred a few times. The rearrangement links TRBV7-8 to TRBJ2-5, with D tentatively TRBD1 (6 bases). Germline V CDR1 and CDR2: SGHVS, FQNEAQ. V shed 4 bases and J shed 4 bases, with 16 bases lying between them. The CDR3 extends over 15 amino acids. The CDR3 region has the DNA TGTGCCAGCAGCTCTTACAAGGGACATCGAGAGACCCAGTACTTC. Residues: CASSSYKGHRETQYF.